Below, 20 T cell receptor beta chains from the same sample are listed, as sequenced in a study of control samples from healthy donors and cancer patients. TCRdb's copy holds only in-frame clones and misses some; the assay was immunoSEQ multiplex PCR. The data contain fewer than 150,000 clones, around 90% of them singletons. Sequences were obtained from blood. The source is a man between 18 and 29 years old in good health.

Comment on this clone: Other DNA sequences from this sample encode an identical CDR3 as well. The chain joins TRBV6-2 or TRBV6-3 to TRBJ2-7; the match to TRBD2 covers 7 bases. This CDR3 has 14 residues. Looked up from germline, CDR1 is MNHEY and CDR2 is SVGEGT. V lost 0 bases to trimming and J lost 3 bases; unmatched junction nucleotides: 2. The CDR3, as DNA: TGTGCCAGCAGTTACTCTGGCGGGAGCTACGAGCAGTACGTC. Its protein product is CASSYSGGSYEQYV.

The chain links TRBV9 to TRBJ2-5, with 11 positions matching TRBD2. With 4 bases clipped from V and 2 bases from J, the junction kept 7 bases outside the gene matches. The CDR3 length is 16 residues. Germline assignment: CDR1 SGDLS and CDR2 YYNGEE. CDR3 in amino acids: CASSPRGLAEQETQYF. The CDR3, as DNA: TGTGCCAGCAGCCCTAGGGGACTAGCGGAGCAAGAGACCCAGTACTTC. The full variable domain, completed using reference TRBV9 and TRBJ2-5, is DSGVTQTPKHLITATGQRVTLRCSPRSGDLSVYWYQQSLDQGLQFLIQYYNGEERAKGNILERFSAQQFPDLHSELNLSSLELGDSALYFCASSPRGLAEQETQYFGPGTRLLVL.

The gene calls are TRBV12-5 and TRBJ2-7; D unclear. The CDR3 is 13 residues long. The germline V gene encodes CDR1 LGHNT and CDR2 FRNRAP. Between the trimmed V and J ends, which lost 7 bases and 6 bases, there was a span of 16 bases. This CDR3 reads CASEWQAVAEQYV. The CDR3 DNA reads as TGTGCTAGTGAGTGGCAGGCCGTCGCCGAGCAGTACGTC.

The CDR3 here is CASSVGTGGSYGYTF. CDR3 DNA sequence: TGTGCCAGCAGCGTAGGAACAGGGGGCAGCTATGGCTACACCTTC. The rearrangement links TRBV9 to TRBJ1-2; 9 bases align to TRBD1. The germline CDR1 and CDR2 sequences are SGDLS and YYNGEE. After removal of 0 bases from V and 4 bases from J, the junction contained 4 bases not matched to a gene. The CDR3 loop spans 15 amino acids.

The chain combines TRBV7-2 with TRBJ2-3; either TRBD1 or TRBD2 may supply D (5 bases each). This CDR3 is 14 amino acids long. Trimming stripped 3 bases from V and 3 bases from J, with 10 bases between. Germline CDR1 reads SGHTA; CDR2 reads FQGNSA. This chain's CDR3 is CASSLWGKTDTQYF. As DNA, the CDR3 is TGTGCCAGCAGCTTGTGGGGGAAGACAGATACGCAGTATTTT.

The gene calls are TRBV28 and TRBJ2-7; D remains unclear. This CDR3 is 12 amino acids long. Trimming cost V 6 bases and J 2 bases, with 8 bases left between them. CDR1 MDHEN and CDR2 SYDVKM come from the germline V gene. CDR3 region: CASSPRTYEQYF. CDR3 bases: TGTGCCAGCAGCCCTCGGACCTACGAGCAGTACTTC. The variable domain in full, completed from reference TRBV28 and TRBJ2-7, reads DVKVTQSSRYLVKRTGEKVFLECVQDMDHENMFWYRQDPGLGLRLIYFSYDVKMKEKGDIPEGYSVSREKKERFSLILESASTNQTSMYLCASSPRTYEQYFGPGTRLTVT.

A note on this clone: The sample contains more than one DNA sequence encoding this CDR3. The CDR3 here is CASSLGLETQYF. DNA for the CDR3: TGTGCCAGCAGCTTAGGGTTGGAGACCCAGTACTTC. J is TRBJ2-5 and V is TRBV7-9; D call uncertain. The ends were cut back, 1 base at V and 5 bases at J, with 5 bases in the middle. This CDR3 has 12 amino acids. Germline-derived CDR1 and CDR2 are SEHNR and FQNEAQ (reference sequence).

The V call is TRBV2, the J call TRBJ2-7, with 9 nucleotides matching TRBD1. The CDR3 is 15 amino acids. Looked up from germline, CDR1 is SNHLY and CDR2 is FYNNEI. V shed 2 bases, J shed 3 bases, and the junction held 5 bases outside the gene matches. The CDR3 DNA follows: TGTGCCAGCAGTGAATCCCGGACAGGGGACTACGAGCAGTACTTC. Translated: CASSESRTGDYEQYF.

The CDR3 nucleotides read TGTGCCAGCAGCTTAAGCCGGGCCACAGATACGCAGTATTTT. Its translation is CASSLSRATDTQYF. The V call is TRBV7-3, the J call TRBJ2-3, with D hard to call. The CDR3 spans 14 residues. Germline CDR1 reads SGHTA; CDR2 reads FQGTGA. The V end was cut by 1 base, the J end by 2 bases, with 7 bases between.

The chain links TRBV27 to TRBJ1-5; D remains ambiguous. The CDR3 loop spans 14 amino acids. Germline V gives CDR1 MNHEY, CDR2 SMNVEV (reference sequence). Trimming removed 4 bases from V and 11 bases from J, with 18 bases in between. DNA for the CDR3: TGTGCCAGCAGTTCCGGGTCCCCGTTCCGGGCCCAGCATTTT. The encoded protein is CASSSGSPFRAQHF.

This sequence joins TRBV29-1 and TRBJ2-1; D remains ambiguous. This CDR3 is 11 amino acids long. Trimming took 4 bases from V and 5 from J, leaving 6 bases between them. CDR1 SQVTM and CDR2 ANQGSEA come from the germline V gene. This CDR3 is CSVGGDNEQFF. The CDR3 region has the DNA TGCAGCGTTGGAGGAGACAATGAGCAGTTCTTC.

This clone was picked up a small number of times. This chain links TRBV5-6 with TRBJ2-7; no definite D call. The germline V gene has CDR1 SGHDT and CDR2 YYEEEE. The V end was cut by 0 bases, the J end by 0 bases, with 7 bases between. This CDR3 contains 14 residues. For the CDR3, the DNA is TGTGCCAGCAGCTTGGGAGGCAGCTCCTACGAGCAGTACGTC. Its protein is CASSLGGSSYEQYV.

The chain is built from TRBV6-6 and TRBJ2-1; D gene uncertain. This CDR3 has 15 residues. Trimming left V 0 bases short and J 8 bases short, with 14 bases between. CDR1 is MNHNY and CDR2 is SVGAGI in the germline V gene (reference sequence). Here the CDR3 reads CASSYSPGFGDEQFF. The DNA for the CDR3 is TGTGCCAGCAGTTACTCCCCAGGTTTTGGCGATGAGCAGTTCTTC.

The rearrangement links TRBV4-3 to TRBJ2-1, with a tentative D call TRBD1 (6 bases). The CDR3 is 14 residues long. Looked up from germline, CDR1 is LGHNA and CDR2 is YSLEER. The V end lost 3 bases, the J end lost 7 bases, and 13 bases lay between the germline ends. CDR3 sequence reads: CASSQVARGNEQFF. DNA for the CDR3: TGCGCCAGCAGCCAGGTGGCCAGGGGAAATGAGCAGTTCTTC.

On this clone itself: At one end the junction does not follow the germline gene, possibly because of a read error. CDR3 DNA: TGTGCCAGCAGCTTAGGGGACAGGGGTGACTTCTCCTTC. This codes for CASSLGDRGDFSF. This chain joins TRBV11-3 and TRBJ1-2; TRBD1 matches at 10 bases. Germline V gives CDR1 SGHNT, CDR2 YENEEA. The CDR3 extends over 13 amino acids.

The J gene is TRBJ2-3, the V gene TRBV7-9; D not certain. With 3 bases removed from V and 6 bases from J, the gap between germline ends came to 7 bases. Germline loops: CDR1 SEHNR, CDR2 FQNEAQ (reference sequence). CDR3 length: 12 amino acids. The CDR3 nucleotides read TGTGCCAGCAGCTTGGGGTTTGATACGCAGTATTTT. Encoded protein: CASSLGFDTQYF.

The DNA of the CDR3 is TGTGCCAGCTCACTGCGTCGTATTGAAGCTTTCTTT. Amino acids: CASSLRRIEAFF. The chain is built from TRBV18 and TRBJ1-1; D is ambiguous. V was clipped by 4 bases and J by 7 bases, with 10 bases between them. CDR1 is KGHSH, CDR2 LQKENI, per germline. The length of the CDR3 is 12 residues.

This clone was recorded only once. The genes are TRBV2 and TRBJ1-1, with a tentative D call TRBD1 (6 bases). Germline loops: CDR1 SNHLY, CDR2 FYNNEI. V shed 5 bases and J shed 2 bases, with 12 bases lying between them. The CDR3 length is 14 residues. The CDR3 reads CASSKNRVNTEAFF. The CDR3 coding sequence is TGTGCCAGCAGTAAGAACAGGGTAAACACTGAAGCTTTCTTT.

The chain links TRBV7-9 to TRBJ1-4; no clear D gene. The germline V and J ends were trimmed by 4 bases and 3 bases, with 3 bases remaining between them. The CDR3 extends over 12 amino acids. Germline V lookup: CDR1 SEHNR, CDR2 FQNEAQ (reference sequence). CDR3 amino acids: CASSSANEKLFF. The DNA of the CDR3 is TGTGCCAGCAGCTCGGCTAATGAAAAACTGTTTTTT.

The CDR3 nucleotides read TGTGCCAGCAGTTTGGACAGGGGTCAAGAAAAACTGTTTTTT. It translates to CASSLDRGQEKLFF. V gene TRBV27 combines with J gene TRBJ1-4; 9 bases are a match to TRBD1. This CDR3 has 14 amino acids. Germline CDR1 MNHEY, CDR2 SMNVEV (reference sequence). V shed 3 bases and J 8 bases; nucleotides not matched to a gene: 4.